The clone carrying this TCR beta chain was counted at least ten times. Antigen: not known. This sample is drawn from a study of identical twins. Findings and limits, study-wide: Abundant beta clonotypes from cord blood bore fewer insertions; memory repertoires lacked this pattern. Cross-sectional statistics underpinned the conclusions; the same donors were not followed.

cDNA molecules carried unique molecular identifiers, and template switching added a universal primer site. Each CDR3 protein is one row after TCRdb ran MiXCR on the 5' RACE reads. In the table there are about 810,000 distinct CDR3 sequences, roughly 12% of which are singletons. The V and J ends lost 1 base and 8 bases, in that order; junction bases with no gene match: 9. Germline-derived CDR1 and CDR2 are SGHRS and YFSETQ. The CDR3 has 16 residues. These same records also appear under a second study, on yellow fever vaccine responses in identical twins. That work contributes: It has been reported that, in twins, the vaccine T cell response seemed partly convergent and partly personalized.

The TCR was taken from a woman younger than 30 in good health. Specimen: PBMCs. This chain links TRBV5-1 with TRBJ2-1, with 10 bases aligning to TRBD1. CDR3 protein: CASSLPGRTGGDEQFF. The DNA of the CDR3 is TGCGCCAGCAGCTTGCCAGGGAGGACAGGGGGAGATGAGCAGTTCTTC.